One TCR beta chain is described in this entry. The repertoire was sequenced with immunoSEQ multiplex PCR; TCRdb's copy has only in-frame clones and lacks some. This table has approximately 230,000 clones, around nine tenths appearing once. The germline V gene encodes CDR1 KGHSH and CDR2 LQKENI. V gave up 3 bases and J gave up 8 bases, with 10 bases separating them. This CDR3 contains 13 residues. The data are from a study of blood T cell repertoires in COVID-19. This chain uses TRBV18 with TRBJ2-2; D is unresolved. This TCR derives from a woman in her forties who had recovered from COVID-19. Material: peripheral blood. This CDR3 is CASSPSLEGELFF. The CDR3 nucleotides are TGTGCCAGCTCACCTAGCCTCGAGGGGGAGCTGTTTTTT.